This passage covers 3 T cell receptor beta chains from one sample sequenced in a study of regulatory T cells in long-lasting Graves disease. TCR beta libraries were built with iRepertoire HTBI primers and Arm-PCR of CDR3 regions. TCRdb redid the calling of the multiplex PCR reads with MiXCR, one entry per CDR3 protein. The data contain approximately 390,000 distinct CDR3 sequences, roughly 15% of them singletons. Time point here: newly diagnosed GD, antithyroid drugs for less than 3 months. Researchers made the TCR library from RNA that was extracted from PBMCs. These same data were also listed under a study on T cells in Graves' hyperthyroidism and ophthalmopathy.

The sample consisted of peripheral blood mononuclear cells (PBMCs), taken at new diagnosis, from a patient treated with antithyroid drugs. These TCRs come from a woman between 18 and 29 years old with Graves disease.

The sample holds a few counts of this clonotype. The chain has TRBV7-2 and TRBJ2-7; D may match TRBD1 or TRBD2 (6 bases each). V lost 6 bases and J lost 3, with 12 bases in between. CDR3 size: 13 residues. CDR1 SGHTA and CDR2 FQGNSA come from the germline V gene. As DNA, the CDR3 is TGTGCCAGCAGGGGGGGCACGGGCTACGAGCAGTACTTC. Translating it yields CASRGGTGYEQYF. Using reference TRBV7-2 and TRBJ2-7 for the parts outside the CDR3, the full variable domain is GAGVSQSPSNKVTEKGKDVELRCDPISGHTALYWYRQSLGQGLEFLIYFQGNSAPDKSGLPSDRFSAERTGGSVSTLTIQRTQQEDSAVYLCASRGGTGYEQYFGPGTRLTVT.

This clonotype came up many times. V gene TRBV20-1 combines with J gene TRBJ1-5, with D unclear. The V end lost 2 bases, the J end lost 7 bases, and 6 bases lay between the germline ends. This CDR3 spans 11 amino acids. Germline values: CDR1 DFQATT, CDR2 SNEGSKA (reference sequence). In DNA, the CDR3 is TGCAGTGCTAGAATGGGACAGCCCCAGCATTTT. Translated, it gives CSARMGQPQHF.

J is TRBJ1-1 and V is TRBV27; 7 nucleotides match TRBD1. CDR3 length equals 14 residues. The germline V gene has CDR1 MNHEY and CDR2 SMNVEV (reference sequence). V lost 10 bases and J lost 1; bases outside the gene matches: 9. DNA for the CDR3: TGTGCCAACCCTAAAACAGGGGAGAACACTGAAGCTTTCTTT. It yields the protein CANPKTGENTEAFF.